This record covers a single T cell receptor (beta chain). Its specificity is not known. This specimen belongs to a study of T cell repertoires in cytomegalovirus infection. Study as a whole: Evidence of both CMV infection and a matching HLA type came from public TCR beta signatures.

V was clipped by 5 bases and J by 3 bases, with 8 bases between them. In germline, CDR1 is SEHNR, CDR2 FQNEAQ (reference sequence). The CDR3 length is 13 residues. TCRdb processed the reads anew with MiXCR; each CDR3 protein has one entry. The sample carries roughly 630,000 distinct CDR3 sequences, around 24% recorded once. The study, taken as a whole, reports: The ex vivo response was dominated by HLA-C-restricted CMV-specific TCR beta clonotypes. Summed frequency of public TCR beta families distinguished CMV carriers with the relevant HLA.

This receptor was obtained from a human donor in good health (CMV status not recorded). Some clones in this sample may be carry-over from other donors' samples. The rearrangement uses TRBV7-9 and TRBJ1-3, with D possibly TRBD1 on 5 matching bases. Sequenced sample: CD8+ T cells from PBMCs. The CDR3 here is CASSADSGNTIYF. For the CDR3, the DNA is TGTGCCAGCAGCGCAGACAGTGGAAACACCATATATTTT.